These 30 T cell receptor beta chains share one sample of origin, sequenced in a study of T cell changes during pregnancy in multiple sclerosis. Assay used: immunoSEQ multiplex PCR; TCRdb lists only in-frame clones, some missing. Of tens of thousands of clones listed, roughly 89% are singletons. Sequences were derived from CD4+ T cells from peripheral blood mononuclear cells, sampled in the first trimester of pregnancy. All receptors come from a female donor with multiple sclerosis, enrolled in a pregnancy study.

The V call is TRBV4-1, the J call TRBJ1-5; no definite D call. The CDR3 length is 16 residues. The germline V gene has CDR1 MGHRA and CDR2 YSYEKL. V lost 2 bases and J 6 bases, leaving 17 bases between the germline ends. The CDR3 is CASSQSGEGGGQPQHF. In DNA, the CDR3 is TGCGCCAGCAGCCAATCGGGTGAGGGTGGTGGTCAGCCCCAGCATTTT.

This sequence joins TRBV30 and TRBJ2-1; TRBD1 is a possible D gene (5 bases). Germline V CDR1 and CDR2: GTSNPN, SVGIG (reference sequence). Trimming cost V 1 base and J 1 base, with 11 bases left between them. This CDR3 spans 15 amino acids. Here the CDR3 reads CAWSEGDPSYNEQFF. The CDR3 nucleotides are TGTGCCTGGAGTGAAGGGGATCCTTCCTACAATGAGCAGTTCTTC. The full variable domain, in which reference TRBV30 and TRBJ2-1 provide the parts outside the CDR3, is SQTIHQWPATLVQPVGSPLSLECTVEGTSNPNLYWYRQAAGRGLQLLFYSVGIGQISSEVPQNLSASRPQDRQFILSSKKLLLSDSGFYLCAWSEGDPSYNEQFFGPGTRLTVL.

The V gene is TRBV11-2, the J gene TRBJ2-1; D unclear. Between the trimmed V and J ends, which lost 0 bases and 8 bases, there was a span of 2 bases. CDR3 length: 11 amino acids. The germline gives CDR1 SGHAT, CDR2 FQNNGV. CDR3 bases: TGTGCCAGCAGCTTAGACTATGAGCAGTTCTTC. Its protein product is CASSLDYEQFF.

The chain couples TRBV2 to TRBJ2-1, with TRBD1 matching over 8 bases. CDR1 SNHLY and CDR2 FYNNEI come from the germline V gene. V was pared by 5 bases and J by 2 bases, with 2 bases of the junction left unmatched. This CDR3 is built from 14 residues. CDR3 residues: CASSPGQAYNEQFF. Written as DNA, the CDR3 is TGTGCCAGCAGTCCGGGACAGGCCTACAATGAGCAGTTCTTC. The variable domain in full, with the rest retrieved from reference TRBV2 and TRBJ2-1, is EPEVTQTPSHQVTQMGQEVILRCVPISNHLYFYWYRQILGQKVEFLVSFYNNEISEKSEIFDDQFSVERPDGSNFTLKIRSTKLEDSAMYFCASSPGQAYNEQFFGPGTRLTVL.

The rearrangement joins TRBV28 to TRBJ2-7; TRBD2 aligns across 9 bases. Losses at the gene ends were 1 base for V and 2 bases for J; bases not matched to a gene: 6. Germline V CDR1 and CDR2: MDHEN, SYDVKM. The CDR3 runs to 16 residues. The CDR3 region is CASSLLAGGPPYEQYF. The CDR3 DNA is TGTGCCAGCAGTTTATTGGCGGGAGGGCCCCCCTACGAGCAGTACTTC.

The rearrangement uses TRBV4-2 and TRBJ1-2; TRBD1 matches 8 bases. The germline V gene has CDR1 LGHNA and CDR2 YNFKEQ. The V gene end was trimmed by 0 bases and the J gene end by 7 bases; junction bases not matched to a gene: 13. This CDR3 comprises 17 residues. The CDR3 DNA is TGTGCCAGCAGCCAAGATCTAGGGTCAGGGGGCAACGGTGGCTACACCTTC. Amino acid sequence: CASSQDLGSGGNGGYTF.

This clone was found once. This chain uses TRBV19 with TRBJ2-1; TRBD2 might be the D (6 bases). Germline V gene sequence: CDR1 LNHDA, CDR2 SQIVND (reference sequence). This CDR3 has 14 residues. The V and J ends lost 9 bases and 8 bases respectively, with 20 bases between them. The CDR3 DNA follows: TGTGCCAGCCGAGGGGACCTTCGGAGGGATGAGCAGTTCTTC. Encoded protein: CASRGDLRRDEQFF.

This chain uses TRBV7-2 with TRBJ2-5; D is possibly TRBD1 (6 bases). The CDR3 is 15 residues long. Between the trimmed V and J ends, which lost 3 bases and 1 base, there was a span of 12 bases. Germline V gene data show CDR1 as SGHTA and CDR2 as FQGNSA. Written as DNA, the CDR3 is TGTGCCAGCAGCTTCACCGGGACAAGCCAAGAGACCCAGTACTTC. The encoded protein is CASSFTGTSQETQYF.

V and J are TRBV6-5 and TRBJ2-7; 7 nucleotides align to TRBD1. The germline V gene encodes CDR1 MNHEY and CDR2 SVGAGI. The ends lost 5 bases at V and 2 bases at J; junction bases unmatched: 6. There are 14 residues in the CDR3. The CDR3 DNA is TGTGCCAGCAGTCTAATGACAGGGCCCTACGAGCAGTACTTC. Amino acids: CASSLMTGPYEQYF.

The chain recombines TRBV5-1 with TRBJ1-4; TRBD1 agrees at 7 bases. Losses at the gene ends were 4 bases for V and 6 bases for J; bases not matched to a gene: 6. The germline gives CDR1 SGHRS, CDR2 YFSETQ. This CDR3 is 14 amino acids long. The CDR3, as DNA: TGCGCCAGCAGCGTAGACAGGGTTTATGAAAAACTGTTTTTT. It encodes CASSVDRVYEKLFF.

This chain links TRBV6-5 with TRBJ1-4; no clear D. Germline CDR1 reads MNHEY; CDR2 reads SVGAGI. The germline V and J ends were trimmed by 6 bases and 0 bases, with 8 bases remaining between them. The CDR3 loop spans 14 amino acids. In DNA, the CDR3 is TGTGCCAGCAGCACACGTGCAACTAATGAAAAACTGTTTTTT. Translation: CASSTRATNEKLFF.

This clone was seen once. The V and J genes are TRBV19 and TRBJ2-1; 8 bases map to TRBD1. The CDR3 has 14 amino acids. Trimming removed 5 bases from V and 4 bases from J; junction bases left unmatched: 4. Germline lookup yields CDR1 LNHDA and CDR2 SQIVND (reference sequence). The CDR3 sequence: CASSSGQEYNEQFF. In DNA form, the CDR3 reads TGTGCCAGTAGTTCGGGACAGGAATACAATGAGCAGTTCTTC.

The gene calls are TRBV15 and TRBJ2-7; no firm D call. CDR3 size: 14 residues. V lost 0 bases, J lost 3 bases, and 9 bases lay in between. The germline V gene encodes CDR1 LNHNV and CDR2 YYDKDF (reference sequence). CDR3 bases: TGTGCCACCAGCAGAGATCAAACGGGCTACGAGCAGTACTTC. It yields the protein CATSRDQTGYEQYF. Full variable domain (outside the CDR3, taken from reference TRBV15 and TRBJ2-7): DAMVIQNPRYQVTQFGKPVTLSCSQTLNHNVMYWYQQKSSQAPKLLFHYYDKDFNNEADTPDNFQSRRPNTSFCFLDIRSPGLGDTAMYLCATSRDQTGYEQYFGPGTRLTVT.

The genes are TRBV10-3 and TRBJ1-2; D possibly corresponds to TRBD1 (6 bases). V dropped 6 bases and J dropped 4 bases, with 15 bases sitting between them. The CDR3 loop spans 14 amino acids. The germline gives CDR1 ENHRY, CDR2 SYGVKD. The CDR3 region has the DNA TGTGCCATCAGGGGTGACAGGACCCCCTATGGCTACACCTTC. Amino acids: CAIRGDRTPYGYTF.

This clone appeared once. The chain carries TRBV5-1 and TRBJ1-1; D is undetermined. From germline, CDR1 is SGHRS and CDR2 YFSETQ. This CDR3 region has 14 residues. Deletions cut 0 bases from V and 2 bases from J, with 8 bases between. CDR3 sequence reads: CASSLDQQNTEAFF. The CDR3 DNA sequence: TGCGCCAGCAGCTTGGATCAACAAAACACTGAAGCTTTCTTT.

The table lists this clone with a few counts. The chain links TRBV12-5 to TRBJ1-5, with D tentatively TRBD1 (5 bases). V shed 6 bases and J shed 0 bases, with 15 bases lying between them. CDR3 length: 16 amino acids. Germline V gives CDR1 LGHNT, CDR2 FRNRAP. CDR3 in amino acids: CASGLAQGYSNQPQHF. The CDR3 nucleotides are TGTGCTAGTGGCCTTGCTCAGGGATATAGCAATCAGCCCCAGCATTTT. The full variable domain, completed using reference TRBV12-5 and TRBJ1-5, is DARVTQTPRHKVTEMGQEVTMRCQPILGHNTVFWYRQTMMQGLELLAYFRNRAPLDDSGMPKDRFSAEMPDATLATLKIQPSEPRDSAVYFCASGLAQGYSNQPQHFGDGTRLSIL.

The chain recombines TRBV7-2 with TRBJ1-1, with unresolved D. Per germline, CDR1 SGHTA and CDR2 FQGNSA. CDR3 length: 13 amino acids. The V end lost 8 bases, the J end lost 8 bases, and 18 bases lay between the germline ends. CDR3 sequence reads: CASSPDGEPEAFF. In nucleotides, the CDR3 is TGTGCCAGCTCACCGGACGGGGAGCCCGAAGCTTTCTTT.

The chain recombines TRBV28 with TRBJ2-6; TRBD1 is a possible D gene (7 bases). Trimming took 2 bases from V and 1 from J, leaving 12 bases between them. This CDR3 region has 17 residues. Germline CDR1 MDHEN, CDR2 SYDVKM. CDR3 residues: CASSLGQGGSGANVLTF. For the CDR3, the DNA is TGTGCCAGCAGTTTAGGTCAGGGGGGTTCTGGGGCCAACGTCCTGACTTTC.

The rearrangement uses TRBV18 and TRBJ1-2; TRBD1 aligns across 10 bases. The CDR3 has 18 amino acids. CDR1 and CDR2 from the germline V gene are KGHSH and LQKENI. V lost 3 bases and J lost 5; bases outside the gene matches: 15. This chain's CDR3 is CASSPLRTGGKVSYGYTF. The CDR3 region has the DNA TGTGCCAGCTCACCTCTCCGGACAGGGGGAAAGGTGTCGTATGGCTACACCTTC.

In this sample, this clone turned up a few times. The chain links TRBV27 to TRBJ2-7; 9 bases are a match to TRBD2. Germline V gives CDR1 MNHEY, CDR2 SMNVEV (reference sequence). V trimming: 6 bases; J trimming: 3 bases; junction bases outside the gene matches: 9. The CDR3 runs 15 residues. The CDR3 coding sequence is TGTGCCAGCAGACGAATAGCGGGAGAAATCTACGAGCAGTACTTC. This translates into CASRRIAGEIYEQYF.

This clone appeared a single time. V is TRBV2 and J is TRBJ2-7, with a weak D call TRBD2 (6 bases). Germline CDR1 reads SNHLY; CDR2 reads FYNNEI. Trimming cost V 6 bases and J 6 bases, with 15 bases left between them. This CDR3 has 13 amino acids. The CDR3, as DNA: TGTGCCAGCAGATACAGCGTCGGGGGCGAGCAGTACTTC. This codes for CASRYSVGGEQYF. The variable domain in full, completed from reference TRBV2 and TRBJ2-7, reads EPEVTQTPSHQVTQMGQEVILRCVPISNHLYFYWYRQILGQKVEFLVSFYNNEISEKSEIFDDQFSVERPDGSNFTLKIRSTKLEDSAMYFCASRYSVGGEQYFGPGTRLTVT.

The chain carries TRBV5-4 and TRBJ2-1; TRBD1 matches 8 bases. Germline V CDR1 and CDR2: SGHNT, YYREEE (reference sequence). Losses at the gene ends were 4 bases for V and 7 bases for J; bases not matched to a gene: 7. This CDR3 comprises 14 residues. The CDR3, as DNA: TGTGCCAGCAGCAAAGGACAGGGACAGAATGAGCAGTTCTTC. The encoded protein is CASSKGQGQNEQFF.

The chain combines TRBV7-9 with TRBJ2-4, with 9 positions matching TRBD1. The CDR3 totals 13 residues. With V trimmed by 7 bases and J by 10 bases, 8 bases remained unmatched. CDR1 is SEHNR and CDR2 is FQNEAQ in the germline V gene (reference sequence). The DNA for the CDR3 is TGTGCCAGCACCATCACGACAGGGGGTATTCAGTACTTC. Translating it yields CASTITTGGIQYF.

This chain links TRBV13 with TRBJ1-1; 7 bases match TRBD1. Germline lookup yields CDR1 PRHDT and CDR2 FYEKMQ (reference sequence). This CDR3 is built from 13 residues. The junction had 6 bases not matched to a gene; V was cut back by 5 bases and J by 6 bases. In nucleotides, the CDR3 is TGTGCCAGCAGCCCCCGACAGGGAGCTGAAGCTTTCTTT. Translation: CASSPRQGAEAFF.

The chain couples TRBV27 to TRBJ1-1; 7 bases agree with TRBD1. Germline V gene data show CDR1 as MNHEY and CDR2 as SMNVEV (reference sequence). V lost 6 bases and J lost 1; bases outside the gene matches: 5. CDR3 length equals 14 residues. CDR3 DNA: TGTGCCAGCAGCATGACAGGGACGAACACTGAAGCTTTCTTT. Encoded protein: CASSMTGTNTEAFF.

Comment on this clone: The junction does not match germline at one end; this may be a read error. The chain couples TRBV29-1 to TRBJ1-2; no clear D. The CDR3 contains 11 residues. The germline V gene encodes CDR1 SQVTM and CDR2 ANQGSEA. CDR3 sequence: CSVDDSYGHTF. DNA for the CDR3: TGCAGCGTTGATGATTCGTATGGCCACACCTTC.

Of note for this clone: Other DNA sequences within the sample encode an identical CDR3. This rearrangement joins TRBV5-1 to TRBJ1-4; maybe TRBD1 (6 bases). The V end was cut by 4 bases, the J end by 2 bases, with 9 bases between. Germline V lookup: CDR1 SGHRS, CDR2 YFSETQ. This CDR3 region has 14 residues. This chain's CDR3 is CASSLDSTNEKLFF. As DNA, the CDR3 is TGCGCCAGCAGCCTGGACAGCACTAATGAAAAACTGTTTTTT.

This sequence joins TRBV10-2 and TRBJ1-4; D is uncertain. V lost 4 bases, J lost 4 bases, and 7 bases lay in between. This CDR3 is 13 amino acids long. Germline CDR1 is WSHSY and CDR2 is SAAADI. CDR3 nucleotide sequence: TGCGCCAGCAGTGGTTACAGTAATGAAAAACTGTTTTTT. This encodes CASSGYSNEKLFF.

The V gene is TRBV6-6, the J gene TRBJ2-5, with 8 nucleotides matching TRBD2. Germline lookup yields CDR1 MNHNY and CDR2 SVGAGI (reference sequence). The CDR3 totals 14 residues. V trimming: 6 bases; J trimming: 1 base; junction bases outside the gene matches: 4. As DNA, the CDR3 is TGTGCCAGCAGGCCCGGGGGGGCCCAAGAGACCCAGTACTTC. This gives the protein CASRPGGAQETQYF.

The chain combines TRBV2 with TRBJ2-1, with D possibly matching TRBD2 (6 bases). This CDR3 spans 15 amino acids. CDR1 is SNHLY, CDR2 FYNNEI, per germline. Deletions cut 8 bases from V and 1 base from J, with 15 bases between. The DNA for the CDR3 is TGTGCCAGCTATCCCCAGAGCGGGTCCTACAATGAGCAGTTCTTC. It codes for CASYPQSGSYNEQFF.